This TCR beta chain was identified in a study of blood T cells in healthy people across ages (dated by TCRdb to about 2015). At the level of the whole study: In model experiments, template switching captured about one uniquely barcoded TCR beta cDNA molecule for every two T cells. Age-related changes in TCR beta repertoire diversity were measured in the study by deep sequencing normalized with unique cDNA molecular identifiers. For two donors (one aged 18 to 29 and one aged 80 or older), the study analyzed two additional independent replicas of 1 million unique cDNA reads from the same blood draw. Four age groups were formed from the donors: young (average approximately 15 years), middle-aged (around 40), aged (roughly 56) and long-lived (about 80).

The donors were around 39 Caucasian individuals from Russia, aged about 6 to 100 years, who were systemically healthy. Roughly 10 milliliters of peripheral blood were collected from each donor into EDTA-treated Vacutainer tubes. PBMCs were isolated by Ficoll-Paque density-gradient centrifugation, with at least 6.5 million obtained per sample. Trizol reagent was used to extract total RNA from PBMCs, with at least 6 micrograms per sample. Naive CD45RAhigh/CD27high T cell percentages were measured by flow cytometry on a PBMC aliquot from every donor. From its cysteine to its phenylalanine, the CDR3 spans 18 amino acids. Left in the record is the CDR3 DNA by itself, 54 bases read in frame from the first base. Trimming leaves V shorter by 0 bases and J shorter by 0 bases, with the junction holding 4 bases beyond the gene matches. The germline V gene yields MGHRA for CDR1 and YSYEKL for CDR2. As concerns this clonotype: The antigen it binds to is not known. Base qualities were left out, and no much larger clone turns up one base away.

General conclusions and limits of the study: There was a strong correlation between observed TCR beta diversity and the percentage of naive T cells measured by flow cytometry. Compared with the aged group, the long-lived group had more naive CD4+ T cells, fewer expanded clones and increased TCR diversity, suggesting age selection. Bulk unsorted PBMC profiling prevented conclusive comparison of naive and antigen-experienced compartments. The CMV infection status of donors was not known, potentially confounding age-related changes in expanded clonotypes. Total diversity estimates from one million sequenced T cells were considered lower bounds and underestimates. As age increased, observed TCR beta diversity per million T cells dropped in a roughly linear way, and a significant reduction was already evident by age around 41.

Libraries were constructed by 5' RACE. Sequencing took place on an Illumina HiSeq 2500. The second PCR ran for roughly 6 to 11 cycles and used a J-beta primer mix along with a sample-barcoded 5' primer. Each TCR beta cDNA molecule received a unique molecular identifier from a template-switch 5' adaptor carrying 12 random nucleotides. Each sample yielded at least 2.5 million CDR3-containing paired-end reads. All of the RNA was converted into first-strand cDNA using the Mint cDNA synthesis kit, with a TRBC-specific oligonucleotide serving as the primer. Following uracil-DNA glycosylase treatment, a first 18-cycle PCR with universal primers M1SS and BC2_uni_R was performed on all cDNA. In the paper's pipeline: For normalization, 1 million high-quality reads, each with a distinct molecular identifier, were randomly selected from each sample. Instead of being binned into consensus sequences, reads that shared molecular identifiers were thrown out. MiTCR, run with a Q25 quality threshold and the strictest error-elimination algorithm, handled CDR3 identification, clonotype clustering and error correction. A nonparametric unseen species model with Euler transformation was used to estimate lower-bound total TCR beta diversity. TCRdb cleaned the public reads at Q25 with fastp, built clones with MiXCR and kept in-frame beta chains. Rows with one shared CDR3 protein collapse into an entry with the most common genes and DNA. The V and J calls, along with clone size, are taken from TCRdb and not from the paper's own processing. Within this sample are 800,000 to 1,300,000 distinct CDR3 sequences, with about 23% of them counted one time only. The ten largest clones take up 0.65% to 0.75% of the sample.

The sample was also linked to a second study, of T cells of mothers and their children. As the second study states: Nine systemically healthy Caucasian individuals served as donors, namely three mothers together with their six children. cDNA synthesis used all of the extracted RNA, with roughly 1.5 ug of RNA in each 15 ul reaction. In the second PCR, the M1S primer introduced both the sample barcodes and 2-4 random nucleotides. Over 8.5 million TCR beta CDR3 reads came from each mother, compared with 3.3 million or so reads from each child. Thymic selection shapes the output of TCR recombination in a similar way in related and unrelated pairs, and inherited differences have a minor effect. Normalized repertoire overlap was always slightly but never significantly higher in related than unrelated mother-child pairs. With a sensitivity of about 100 clones per million clonotypes, no persistent microchimeric T cell clones were detected. To look for features that set related mother-child pairs apart from unrelated individuals, the researchers ran deep NGS to compare the TCR beta repertoires of mothers and children. The mean age was 40 +/- 4 years for the mothers and about 12 +/- 4 years for the children. After adapter ligation was performed with NEBNext reagents, the libraries were sequenced on an Illumina HiSeq 2000 with 100+100 nt paired-end reads. To avoid cross-contamination, the mother libraries and the child libraries were prepared a month apart and sequenced in separate runs. Between roughly 500,000 and 2,300,000 distinct TCR beta clonotypes were identified per donor. Naive TCR beta clonotypes were estimated from low-frequency clonotypes matched to each donor's FACS-determined naive share, without sorting.

The rearrangement combines TRBV4-1 with TRBJ2-1, with 11 bases matching TRBD2. Material for sequencing was blood. The sequence was obtained from a girl between 2 and 10 years old in good health. The sequenced DNA: TGCGCCAGCAGCCAAGAGGAAACTAGCGGGAGCTCCTACAATGAGCAGTTCTTC. Translated, this gives CASSQEETSGSSYNEQFF.